This passage covers 32 T cell receptor beta chains from one sample sequenced in a study of T cell clonotyping in hematopoietic cell transplantation. Time point described: recipient sample about 28 days before transplant, after cytoreduction. Produced via immunoSEQ multiplex PCR; TCRdb's table is partial and in-frame only. Among roughly 30,000 clones listed, about 93% were seen once. The specimen was peripheral blood mononuclear cells, collected before stem cell transplant. The receptor set was obtained from a man aged 45-60 years with acute myeloid leukemia. Some clones in this sample may be carry-over from other donors' samples.

V gene TRBV28 combines with J gene TRBJ1-1; maybe TRBD1 (5 bases). This CDR3 comprises 14 residues. Germline V gene sequence: CDR1 MDHEN, CDR2 SYDVKM. The V and J ends lost 5 bases and 3 bases respectively, with 13 bases between them. The CDR3 DNA sequence: TGTGCCAGCAGTCCGGGGGGGGTCCACACTGAAGCTTTCTTT. Protein sequence: CASSPGGVHTEAFF.

The V and J genes are TRBV19 and TRBJ1-2; 7 bases are shared with TRBD1. This CDR3 region has 14 residues. V was clipped by 6 bases and J by 5 bases; unmatched bases: 9. Germline V gene sequence: CDR1 LNHDA, CDR2 SQIVND (reference sequence). The DNA of the CDR3 is TGTGCCAGTAGGCCGGACAGGATACGATATGGCTACACCTTC. This translates into CASRPDRIRYGYTF.

The chain carries TRBV29-1 and TRBJ1-5; maybe TRBD1 (5 bases). From germline, CDR1 is SQVTM and CDR2 ANQGSEA. Trimming took 5 bases from V and 7 from J, leaving 12 bases between them. The CDR3 is made up of 12 amino acids. In DNA form, the CDR3 reads TGCAGCGTTTTCGGCAGGGCCCAGCCCCAGCATTTT. This codes for CSVFGRAQPQHF.

In its sample, this clone was seen a few times. The rearrangement uses TRBV28 and TRBJ1-5; D is ambiguous. The CDR3 runs to 12 residues. V was clipped by 7 bases and J by 3 bases, with 7 bases between them. Germline V lookup: CDR1 MDHEN, CDR2 SYDVKM. The CDR3 sequence: CASKDNNQPQHF. The CDR3 DNA reads TGTGCCAGCAAAGACAACAATCAGCCCCAGCATTTT.

J is TRBJ2-1 and V is TRBV5-4; TRBD2 matches at 7 bases. V lost 4 bases and J lost 5; bases outside the gene matches: 15. The CDR3 runs 17 residues. CDR1 and CDR2 from the germline V gene are SGHNT and YYREEE (reference sequence). Written as DNA, the CDR3 is TGTGCCAGCAGCACGCACCCCATACGGGGGGTTAACAATGAGCAGTTCTTC. Translation gives CASSTHPIRGVNNEQFF.

This chain connects TRBV11-2 to TRBJ2-2; no reliable D call. V was cut by 2 bases and J by 1 base, with 5 bases left in between. Germline V gene sequence: CDR1 SGHAT, CDR2 FQNNGV. The CDR3 totals 14 residues. The chain's CDR3 is CASSLRENTGELFF. CDR3 coding DNA: TGTGCCAGCAGCTTAAGGGAGAACACCGGGGAGCTGTTTTTT. Variable domain in full (rest from reference TRBV11-2 and TRBJ2-2): EAGVAQSPRYKIIEKRQSVAFWCNPISGHATLYWYQQILGQGPKLLIQFQNNGVVDDSQLPKDRFSAERLKGVDSTLKIQPAKLEDSAVYLCASSLRENTGELFFGEGSRLTVL.

V and J are TRBV7-7 and TRBJ2-7, with 9 bases fitting TRBD2. J was trimmed by 4 bases and V by 5 bases; bases with no gene match: 9. The CDR3 has 15 residues. Per germline, CDR1 SSHAT and CDR2 FNYEAQ (reference sequence). CDR3 sequence reads: CASSQGASGAYEQYF. Here the CDR3 DNA reads TGTGCCAGCAGCCAAGGGGCTAGCGGGGCTTACGAGCAGTACTTC. Complete variable domain (other parts from reference TRBV7-7 and TRBJ2-7): GAGVSQSPRYKVTKRGQDVTLRCDPISSHATLYWYQQALGQGPEFLTYFNYEAQPDKSGLPSDRFSAERPEGSISTLTIQRTEQRDSAMYRCASSQGASGAYEQYFGPGTRLTVT.

This clone was seen only once. This chain links TRBV5-6 with TRBJ1-3; D is undetermined. This CDR3 has 14 amino acids. Trimming took off 7 bases at V and 3 bases at J, with 14 bases between the two ends. Germline V gene data show CDR1 as SGHDT and CDR2 as YYEEEE. CDR3 nucleotides: TGTGCCAGCCGAGCGGGGTTAGGTGGAAACACCATATATTTT. As protein: CASRAGLGGNTIYF.

J is TRBJ2-1 and V is TRBV30; TRBD2 agrees at 15 bases. The V gene end was trimmed by 3 bases and the J gene end by 9 bases; junction bases not matched to a gene: 3. The CDR3 runs to 14 residues. Germline assignment: CDR1 GTSNPN and CDR2 SVGIG (reference sequence). The chain's CDR3 is CAWSRTSGGVEQFF. The CDR3 coding sequence is TGTGCCTGGAGCCGGACTAGCGGGGGGGTTGAGCAGTTCTTC.

V and J are TRBV5-1 and TRBJ1-6; no reliable D call. Germline loops: CDR1 SGHRS, CDR2 YFSETQ. The CDR3 totals 13 residues. V was shortened by 0 bases and J by 8 bases, with 6 bases between the two germline ends. The DNA for the CDR3 is TGCGCCAGCAGCTTGGGCGGGGATTCACCCCTCCACTTT. This codes for CASSLGGDSPLHF.

The chain employs TRBV25-1 and TRBJ2-3, with D unclear. Germline V gene lookup returns CDR1 MGHDK and CDR2 SYGVNS. CDR3 length: 14 residues. Between the trimmed V and J ends, which lost 3 bases and 2 bases, there was a span of 9 bases. In nucleotides, the CDR3 is TGTGCCAGCAGTGAGTACAGCTACACAGATACGCAGTATTTT. Translating gives CASSEYSYTDTQYF.

This clone showed up just once. J is TRBJ2-7 and V is TRBV28; possible D gene TRBD1, 6 bases. CDR3 size: 14 residues. The germline V gene encodes CDR1 MDHEN and CDR2 SYDVKM. V was pared by 4 bases and J by 4 bases, with 14 bases between. The CDR3 loop is CASSSEGVRYEQYF. CDR3 nucleotide sequence: TGTGCCAGCAGTTCAGAGGGGGTTCGGTACGAGCAGTACTTC.

The CDR3 sequence: CSVEDGTHTGELFF. CDR3 sequence (DNA): TGCAGCGTTGAAGACGGGACCCACACCGGGGAGCTGTTTTTT. The chain uses TRBV29-1 and TRBJ2-2; TRBD1 or TRBD2 may be the D gene (5 bases each). V lost 0 bases and J lost 3, with 8 bases in between. From germline, CDR1 is SQVTM and CDR2 ANQGSEA. This CDR3 region has 14 residues.

The V and J genes are TRBV19 and TRBJ1-5; 9 nucleotides match TRBD1. J lost 6 bases, V lost 2 bases, and 5 bases had no gene match. Germline loops: CDR1 LNHDA, CDR2 SQIVND (reference sequence). The CDR3 contains 15 residues. CDR3 coding DNA: TGTGCCAGTAGTATATGGGACAGGGCTCCTCAGCCCCAGCATTTT. Encoded protein: CASSIWDRAPQPQHF.

The V gene is TRBV25-1, the J gene TRBJ1-3, with D unresolved. This CDR3 has 13 amino acids. Trimming removed 2 bases from V and 8 bases from J, with 10 bases in between. The germline V gene has CDR1 MGHDK and CDR2 SYGVNS. CDR3: CASSEVPSDTIYF. The CDR3 region has the DNA TGTGCCAGCAGTGAAGTACCTTCGGACACCATATATTTT.

The J gene is TRBJ2-6, the V gene TRBV5-6, with 9 bases fitting TRBD1. This CDR3 contains 17 residues. Germline CDR1 reads SGHDT; CDR2 reads YYEEEE. The V gene end was trimmed by 0 bases and the J gene end by 2 bases; junction bases not matched to a gene: 3. The DNA of the CDR3 is TGTGCCAGCAGCTTGGGGACAGGGGAAGCTGGGGCCAACGTCCTGACTTTC. Translation gives CASSLGTGEAGANVLTF. The full variable domain, rest sourced from reference TRBV5-6 and TRBJ2-6, is DAGVTQSPTHLIKTRGQQVTLRCSPKSGHDTVSWYQQALGQGPQFIFQYYEEEERQRGNFPDRFSGHQFPNYSSELNVNALLLGDSALYLCASSLGTGEAGANVLTFGAGSRLTVL.

The chain uses TRBV5-1 and TRBJ2-7; the D call may be TRBD1 or TRBD2 (5 bases each). There are 14 residues in the CDR3. Trimming took 4 bases from V and 5 from J, leaving 16 bases between them. Germline lookup yields CDR1 SGHRS and CDR2 YFSETQ. This CDR3 reads CASSLGTRNHEQYF. DNA of the CDR3: TGCGCCAGCAGCCTAGGGACCCGGAACCACGAGCAGTACTTC.

This rearrangement joins TRBV5-1 to TRBJ1-1; TRBD1 agrees at 8 bases. CDR1 and CDR2 (germline): SGHRS, YFSETQ. This CDR3 has 12 residues. The trim removed 4 bases at V and 8 bases at J, leaving 4 bases unmatched. The DNA for the CDR3 is TGCGCCAGCAGCGCACAGGGGGGCGAAGCTTTCTTT. Its translation: CASSAQGGEAFF.

The table lists this clone with a count of one. The chain has TRBV29-1 and TRBJ2-1; TRBD2 matches at 11 bases. Trimming at V came to 8 bases and at J to 10 bases, leaving 19 bases not matched to a gene. The CDR3 runs to 16 residues. Per germline, CDR1 SQVTM and CDR2 ANQGSEA. The DNA for the CDR3 is TGCAGCCATGACAGGGGTTATAGCGGGAGGGCCGGGGAGCAGTTCTTC. Amino acid sequence: CSHDRGYSGRAGEQFF.

This clone appeared a single time. The chain links TRBV7-2 to TRBJ1-4; D not certain. The CDR3 consists of 14 residues. Trimming removed 5 bases at V and 8 bases at J, with 15 bases between. The germline CDR1 and CDR2 sequences are SGHTA and FQGNSA. This CDR3 is CASSLQIGGEKLFF. Here the CDR3 DNA reads TGTGCCAGCAGCCTACAGATCGGAGGGGAAAAACTGTTTTTT. Complete variable domain (other parts from reference TRBV7-2 and TRBJ1-4): GAGVSQSPSNKVTEKGKDVELRCDPISGHTALYWYRQSLGQGLEFLIYFQGNSAPDKSGLPSDRFSAERTGGSVSTLTIQRTQQEDSAVYLCASSLQIGGEKLFFGSGTQLSVL.

This chain uses TRBV6-1 with TRBJ1-5; TRBD1 is a possible D gene (6 bases). The germline CDR1 and CDR2 sequences are MNHNS and SASEGT. The CDR3 spans 14 residues. V lost 6 bases and J lost 3, with 12 bases in between. This CDR3 reads CASSEGGFNQPQHF. The CDR3 nucleotides read TGTGCCAGCAGCGAGGGGGGGTTCAATCAGCCCCAGCATTTT.

The chain couples TRBV4-3 to TRBJ2-3, with D uncertain. Trimming shortened V by 3 bases and J by 3 bases, and 7 bases separated the two germline ends. Germline V gene sequence: CDR1 LGHNA, CDR2 YSLEER. This CDR3 is 13 amino acids long. CDR3 sequence reads: CASSHTITDTQYF. For the CDR3, the DNA is TGCGCCAGCAGCCACACGATAACAGATACGCAGTATTTT.

The chain uses TRBV7-2 and TRBJ1-1, with TRBD1 as a possible D gene (5 bases). The CDR3 contains 14 residues. Trimming pared 1 base from V and 4 bases from J, leaving 10 bases between. The germline V gene encodes CDR1 SGHTA and CDR2 FQGNSA. CDR3 loop: CASSLGSGGTEAFF. For the CDR3, the DNA is TGTGCCAGCAGCTTAGGATCGGGGGGCACTGAAGCTTTCTTT. The full variable domain, completed using reference TRBV7-2 and TRBJ1-1, is GAGVSQSPSNKVTEKGKDVELRCDPISGHTALYWYRQSLGQGLEFLIYFQGNSAPDKSGLPSDRFSAERTGGSVSTLTIQRTQQEDSAVYLCASSLGSGGTEAFFGQGTRLTVV.

This clone was observed once. V is TRBV4-1 and J is TRBJ2-7, with a tentative D call TRBD1 (5 bases). Germline V CDR1 and CDR2: MGHRA, YSYEKL. The CDR3 has 15 amino acids. Trimming took off 2 bases at V and 5 bases at J, with 16 bases between the two ends. The CDR3 region has the DNA TGCGCCAGCAGCCAACAGGACACCATGGGCCACGAGCAGTACTTC. This gives the protein CASSQQDTMGHEQYF.

The CDR3 is CASSLTSTGAGNTIYF. The CDR3 DNA follows: TGTGCCAGCAGCCTAACCTCGACAGGGGCTGGAAACACCATATATTTT. The genes are TRBV7-2 and TRBJ1-3; 8 bases agree with TRBD1. Looked up from germline, CDR1 is SGHTA and CDR2 is FQGNSA. V was clipped by 5 bases and J by 2 bases; unmatched bases: 8. This CDR3 contains 16 residues.

The gene calls are TRBV13 and TRBJ2-5; either TRBD1 or TRBD2 may supply D (6 bases each). CDR1 and CDR2 (germline): PRHDT, FYEKMQ (reference sequence). The CDR3 sequence is 14 residues long. V lost 4 bases and J lost 5, with 14 bases in between. The CDR3 DNA sequence: TGTGCCAGCAGCTCAGGAGGGGGGTACGAGACCCAGTACTTC. Encoded protein: CASSSGGGYETQYF.

The V call is TRBV4-1, the J call TRBJ2-1; D unresolved. The germline V gene encodes CDR1 MGHRA and CDR2 YSYEKL. With 1 base removed from V and 2 bases from J, the gap between germline ends came to 15 bases. This CDR3 is 17 amino acids long. The CDR3 sequence: CASSQGGMRRPYNEQFF. The CDR3 nucleotides read TGCGCCAGCAGCCAAGGAGGAATGAGACGGCCCTACAATGAGCAGTTCTTC.

CDR3 protein: CAIRVGTGGWTEAFF. CDR3 nucleotide sequence: TGTGCCATCAGGGTTGGGACAGGGGGCTGGACTGAAGCTTTCTTT. The rearrangement uses TRBV10-3 and TRBJ1-1, with 12 bases fitting TRBD1. Germline V gene lookup returns CDR1 ENHRY and CDR2 SYGVKD. After removal of 6 bases from V and 5 bases from J, the junction contained 7 bases not matched to a gene. The CDR3 is 15 residues long.

The chain carries TRBV7-6 and TRBJ2-7, with D perhaps assigned TRBD1 or TRBD2 (5 bases each). The CDR3 extends over 14 amino acids. Trimming left V 1 base short and J 3 bases short, with 10 bases between. CDR1 is SGHVS, CDR2 FNYEAQ, per germline. CDR3 residues: CASSLGHGGYEQYF. Here the CDR3 DNA reads TGTGCCAGCAGCTTAGGGCATGGGGGCTACGAGCAGTACTTC.

This clone was counted between two and nine times. The chain uses TRBV7-9 and TRBJ2-4; 8 positions match TRBD1. CDR1 SEHNR and CDR2 FQNEAQ come from the germline V gene (reference sequence). With 3 bases clipped from V and 7 bases from J, the junction kept 11 bases outside the gene matches. The CDR3 is made up of 16 amino acids. In DNA form, the CDR3 reads TGTGCCAGCAGCTTCCTCGGACAGGGAGGACGGAACATTCAGTACTTC. This sequence encodes CASSFLGQGGRNIQYF.

The chain links TRBV5-4 to TRBJ2-7; the match to TRBD2 covers 9 bases. Germline CDR1 and CDR2: SGHNT and YYREEE (reference sequence). V gave up 4 bases and J gave up 3 bases; unmatched junction bases: 5. This CDR3 contains 14 residues. The CDR3 here is CASSPGLAGYEQYF. Written as DNA, the CDR3 is TGTGCCAGCAGCCCGGGACTAGCAGGCTACGAGCAGTACTTC.

The CDR3 sequence: CASSIPPGTGNEKLFF. The DNA of the CDR3 is TGTGCCAGTAGTATACCCCCCGGGACAGGGAATGAAAAACTGTTTTTT. The V and J genes are TRBV19 and TRBJ1-4; 9 bases agree with TRBD1. The CDR3 runs 16 residues. Germline V gene lookup returns CDR1 LNHDA and CDR2 SQIVND (reference sequence). J lost 5 bases, V lost 2 bases, and 6 bases had no gene match. Together with reference TRBV19 and TRBJ1-4, the CDR3 gives the full variable domain: DGGITQSPKYLFRKEGQNVTLSCEQNLNHDAMYWYRQDPGQGLRLIYYSQIVNDFQKGDIAEGYSVSREKKESFPLTVTSAQKNPTAFYLCASSIPPGTGNEKLFFGSGTQLSVL.